This passage covers 19 T cell receptor beta chains from one sample sequenced in a study of identifying expanded T cells in peripheral blood. Sequencing used immunoSEQ multiplex PCR; TCRdb keeps in-frame clones, though not all of them. Among about 94,000 clones listed, 70% to 90% were seen once. The material sequenced was blood. The receptors here all came from a person between 18 and 70 years old in good health.

This chain uses TRBV7-3 with TRBJ2-5; D possibly matches TRBD1 or TRBD2 (6 bases each). Trimming removed 2 bases at V and 2 bases at J, with 18 bases between. The CDR3 contains 17 residues. Germline assignment: CDR1 SGHTA and CDR2 FQGTGA. CDR3 coding DNA: TGTGCCAGCAGCTTAGGGATTGGAGGGGGAATACAAGAGACCCAGTACTTC. It codes for CASSLGIGGGIQETQYF.

The chain links TRBV4-2 to TRBJ2-2, with D perhaps TRBD1 (6 bases). This CDR3 is 16 amino acids long. V lost 0 bases, J lost 7 bases, and 15 bases lay in between. CDR1 is LGHNA, CDR2 YNFKEQ, per germline. This CDR3 is CASSQDSNRAGGELFF. In DNA form, the CDR3 reads TGTGCCAGCAGCCAAGATTCGAACAGGGCGGGCGGGGAGCTGTTTTTT.

The chain combines TRBV6-5 with TRBJ1-1; TRBD1 agrees at 7 bases. CDR1 and CDR2 (germline): MNHEY, SVGAGI. V was clipped by 8 bases and J by 5 bases; unmatched bases: 8. The length of the CDR3 is 13 residues. CDR3 DNA sequence: TGTGCCAGCGGGAGCAGGGGGAAAACTGAAGCTTTCTTT. Residues: CASGSRGKTEAFF.

In nucleotides, the CDR3 is TGTGCCAGCAGCTTGGACAGGGCAACCTACGAGCAGTACTTC. Encoded protein: CASSLDRATYEQYF. V is TRBV5-4 and J is TRBJ2-7; a possible D gene is TRBD1 (6 bases). Germline CDR1 and CDR2: SGHNT and YYREEE (reference sequence). V lost 0 bases, J lost 2 bases, and 9 bases lay in between. The CDR3 extends over 14 amino acids.

The chain links TRBV5-1 to TRBJ2-1, with TRBD1 identical over 10 bases. V trimming: 0 bases; J trimming: 2 bases; junction bases outside the gene matches: 2. The CDR3 length is 16 residues. Germline-derived CDR1 and CDR2 are SGHRS and YFSETQ. CDR3 residues: CASSLDGTGAYNEQFF. In DNA form, the CDR3 reads TGCGCCAGCAGCTTGGATGGGACAGGGGCCTACAATGAGCAGTTCTTC.

The chain joins TRBV18 to TRBJ2-7, with D perhaps TRBD1 (6 bases). Germline CDR1 is KGHSH and CDR2 is LQKENI. V shed 4 bases and J shed 1 base, with 11 bases lying between them. CDR3 length equals 14 residues. In nucleotides, the CDR3 is TGTGCCAGCTCACAGGACAGCCGGTCCTACGAGCAGTACTTC. It is translated as CASSQDSRSYEQYF.

The chain recombines TRBV19 with TRBJ1-5, with D possibly matching TRBD1 (5 bases). V was clipped by 1 base and J by 2 bases, with 15 bases between them. The CDR3 runs 17 residues. Germline loops: CDR1 LNHDA, CDR2 SQIVND (reference sequence). The CDR3 protein is CASSIAAGSGRNQPQHF. The CDR3 region has the DNA TGTGCCAGTAGTATAGCTGCAGGGTCCGGGCGCAATCAGCCCCAGCATTTT.

The V call is TRBV29-1, the J call TRBJ1-4; D gene ambiguous. CDR1 SQVTM and CDR2 ANQGSEA come from the germline V gene. CDR3 size: 15 residues. The V gene lost 2 bases and the J gene lost 8 bases, with 18 bases spanning the gap. As DNA, the CDR3 is TGCAGCGTTGAATTGTACGCACAGTCCTTGGAAAAACTGTTTTTT. This translates into CSVELYAQSLEKLFF.

The genes are TRBV2 and TRBJ1-1, with D perhaps matching TRBD1 (6 bases). The germline V gene encodes CDR1 SNHLY and CDR2 FYNNEI. There are 12 residues in the CDR3. V was pared by 7 bases and J by 7 bases, with 13 bases between. The DNA for the CDR3 is TGTGCCAGCACCCGGGGGCAGGGTGAAGCTTTCTTT. It codes for CASTRGQGEAFF.

CDR3 coding DNA: TGTGCCAGTAGTACCCTGACTAGCACAGATACGCAGTATTTT. It encodes CASSTLTSTDTQYF. V and J are TRBV19 and TRBJ2-3, with D unclear. The CDR3 spans 14 residues. CDR1 and CDR2 (germline): LNHDA, SQIVND (reference sequence). The V end was cut by 4 bases, the J end by 0 bases, with 8 bases between.

The table lists this clone with a few counts. V usage is TRBV10-3 and J usage is TRBJ1-6, with TRBD1 matching over 7 bases. Looked up from germline, CDR1 is ENHRY and CDR2 is SYGVKD. With 10 bases clipped from V and 10 bases from J, the junction kept 10 bases outside the gene matches. The CDR3 runs to 13 residues. In nucleotides, the CDR3 is TGTGCCACCATCCAGGGGGTGGGGTCACCCCTCCACTTT. Translation: CATIQGVGSPLHF.

The rearrangement links TRBV9 to TRBJ2-1; 10 bases are a match to TRBD2. V trimming: 3 bases; J trimming: 4 bases; junction bases outside the gene matches: 22. This CDR3 spans 21 amino acids. Germline V gene data show CDR1 as SGDLS and CDR2 as YYNGEE. The CDR3 region has the DNA TGTGCCAGCAGCGCGCTCGATTCCTCTAGCGGGAGATACCTAGATTACAATGAGCAGTTCTTC. It specifies CASSALDSSSGRYLDYNEQFF.

CDR3 coding DNA: TGCGCCAGCAATCCTTCAGCGGGGGGACTCAATGAGCAGTTCTTC. Translated: CASNPSAGGLNEQFF. The V and J genes are TRBV10-2 and TRBJ2-1, with 9 bases matching TRBD2. The CDR3 length is 15 residues. After removal of 7 bases from V and 6 bases from J, the junction contained 10 bases not matched to a gene. Germline CDR1 is WSHSY and CDR2 is SAAADI.

This clone has only one observation. The V and J genes are TRBV7-9 and TRBJ1-2, with 8 nucleotides matching TRBD1. The germline CDR1 and CDR2 sequences are SEHNR and FQNEAQ (reference sequence). This CDR3 has 13 residues. Trimming cost V 4 bases and J 8 bases; bases outside gene matches: 6. This CDR3 is CASSWGQVSGYTF. In DNA form, the CDR3 reads TGTGCCAGCAGCTGGGGACAGGTGTCGGGCTACACCTTC.

The chain has TRBV6-5 and TRBJ1-5; D call uncertain. The CDR3 sequence is 13 residues long. V gave up 2 bases and J gave up 5 bases, with 7 bases separating them. Germline values: CDR1 MNHEY, CDR2 SVGAGI. Written as DNA, the CDR3 is TGTGCCAGCAGTTACGGCAGCCATCAGCCCCAGCATTTT. The encoded protein is CASSYGSHQPQHF.

The rearrangement joins TRBV18 to TRBJ2-5, with 8 bases aligning to TRBD1. In germline, CDR1 is KGHSH, CDR2 LQKENI. Trimming removed 3 bases from V and 4 bases from J; junction bases left unmatched: 4. This CDR3 spans 14 amino acids. The CDR3 DNA reads as TGTGCCAGCTCACCCGTGGACAGGGTAGAGACCCAGTACTTC. Its protein product is CASSPVDRVETQYF. The whole variable domain, remainder taken from reference TRBV18 and TRBJ2-5, is NAGVMQNPRHLVRRRGQEARLRCSPMKGHSHVYWYRQLPEEGLKFMVYLQKENIIDESGMPKERFSAEFPKEGPSILRIQQVVRGDSAAYFCASSPVDRVETQYFGPGTRLLVL.

V is TRBV2 and J is TRBJ2-7, with a weak D call TRBD2 (6 bases). Germline loops: CDR1 SNHLY, CDR2 FYNNEI. The ends were cut back, 4 bases at V and 2 bases at J, with 12 bases in the middle. The CDR3 covers 14 residues. CDR3 bases: TGTGCCAGCAGTGGCCGGGGACTTCCCTACGAGCAGTACTTC. Protein product: CASSGRGLPYEQYF.

The chain combines TRBV11-2 with TRBJ2-7; no reliable D call. Germline V gene sequence: CDR1 SGHAT, CDR2 FQNNGV. This CDR3 spans 15 amino acids. The germline V and J ends were trimmed by 5 bases and 6 bases, with 20 bases remaining between them. The CDR3 here is CASSPVPGSKGEQYF. The CDR3 coding sequence is TGTGCCAGCAGCCCAGTTCCCGGCTCCAAGGGCGAGCAGTACTTC.

CDR3 region: CASQQLQVGTEAFF. CDR3 nucleotides: TGTGCCAGCCAGCAGTTACAAGTTGGGACAGAAGCTTTCTTT. The chain combines TRBV6-5 with TRBJ1-1; weak D call: TRBD1 (6 bases). The CDR3 has 14 amino acids. V was trimmed by 8 bases and J by 8 bases, leaving 21 bases between them. From germline, CDR1 is MNHEY and CDR2 SVGAGI.